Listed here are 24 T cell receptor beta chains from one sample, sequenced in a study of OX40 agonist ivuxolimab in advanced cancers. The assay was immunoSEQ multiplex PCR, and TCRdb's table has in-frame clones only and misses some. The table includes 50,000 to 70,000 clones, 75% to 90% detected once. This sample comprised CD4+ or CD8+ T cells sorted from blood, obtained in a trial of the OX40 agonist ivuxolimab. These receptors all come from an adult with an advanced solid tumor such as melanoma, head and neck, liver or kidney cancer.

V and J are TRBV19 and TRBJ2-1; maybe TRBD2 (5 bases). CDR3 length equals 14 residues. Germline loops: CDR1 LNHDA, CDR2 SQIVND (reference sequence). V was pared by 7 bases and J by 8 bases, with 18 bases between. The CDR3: CASKKSGPGDEQFF. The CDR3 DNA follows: TGTGCCAGTAAAAAAAGCGGTCCGGGCGATGAGCAGTTCTTC.

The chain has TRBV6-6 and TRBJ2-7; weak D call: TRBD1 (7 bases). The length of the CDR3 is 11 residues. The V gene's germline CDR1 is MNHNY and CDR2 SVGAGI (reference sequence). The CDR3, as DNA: TGTTCGAGTGAGGGGGCGGGGGAGCAGTACTTC. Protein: CSSEGAGEQYF.

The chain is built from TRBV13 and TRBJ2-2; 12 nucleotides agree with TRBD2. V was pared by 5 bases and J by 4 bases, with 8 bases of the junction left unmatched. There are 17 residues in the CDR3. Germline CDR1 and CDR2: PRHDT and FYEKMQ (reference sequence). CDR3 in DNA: TGTGCCAGCAGCAAACCACTAGCGGGAGGTGCCACCGGGGAGCTGTTTTTT. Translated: CASSKPLAGGATGELFF. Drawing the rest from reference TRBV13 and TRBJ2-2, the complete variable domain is AAGVIQSPRHLIKEKRETATLKCYPIPRHDTVYWYQQGPGQDPQFLISFYEKMQSDKGSIPDRFSAQQFSDYHSELNMSSLELGDSALYFCASSKPLAGGATGELFFGEGSRLTVL.

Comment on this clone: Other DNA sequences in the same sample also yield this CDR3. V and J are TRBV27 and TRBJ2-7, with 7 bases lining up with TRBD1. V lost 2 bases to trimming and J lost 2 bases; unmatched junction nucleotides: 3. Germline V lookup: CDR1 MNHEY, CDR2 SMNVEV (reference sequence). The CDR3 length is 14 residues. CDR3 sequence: CASSLGQGAYEQYF. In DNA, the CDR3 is TGTGCCAGCAGTTTAGGTCAGGGGGCCTACGAGCAGTACTTC.

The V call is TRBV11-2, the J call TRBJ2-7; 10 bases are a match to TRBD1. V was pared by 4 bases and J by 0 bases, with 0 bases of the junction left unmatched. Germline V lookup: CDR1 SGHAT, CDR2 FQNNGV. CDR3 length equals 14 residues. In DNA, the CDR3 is TGTGCCAGCAGCTGGGACAGGGGCTCCTACGAGCAGTACTTC. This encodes CASSWDRGSYEQYF.

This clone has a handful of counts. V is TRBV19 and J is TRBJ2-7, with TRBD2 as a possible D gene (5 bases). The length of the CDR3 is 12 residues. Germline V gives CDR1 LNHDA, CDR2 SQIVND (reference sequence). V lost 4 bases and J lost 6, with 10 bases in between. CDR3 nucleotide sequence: TGTGCCAGTAGTAGAGGTGGAGGCGAGCAGTACTTC. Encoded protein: CASSRGGGEQYF.

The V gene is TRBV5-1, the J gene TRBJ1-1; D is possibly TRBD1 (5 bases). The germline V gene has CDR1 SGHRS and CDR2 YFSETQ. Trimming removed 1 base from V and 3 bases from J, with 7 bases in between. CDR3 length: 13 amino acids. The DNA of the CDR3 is TGCGCCAGCAGCTTGCGGGGGGACACTGAAGCTTTCTTT. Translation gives CASSLRGDTEAFF.

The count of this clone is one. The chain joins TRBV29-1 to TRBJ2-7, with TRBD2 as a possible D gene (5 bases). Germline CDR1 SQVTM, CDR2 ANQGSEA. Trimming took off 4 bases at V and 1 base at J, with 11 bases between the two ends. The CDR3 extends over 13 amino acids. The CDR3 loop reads CSVVLAESYEQYF. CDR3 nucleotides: TGCAGCGTTGTCCTAGCAGAGTCCTACGAGCAGTACTTC.

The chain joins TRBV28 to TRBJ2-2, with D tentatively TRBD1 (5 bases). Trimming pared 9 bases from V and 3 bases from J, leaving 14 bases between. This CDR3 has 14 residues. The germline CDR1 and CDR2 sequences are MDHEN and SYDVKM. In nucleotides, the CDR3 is TGTGCCAGTATGACAACAGGAGACACCGGGGAGCTGTTTTTT. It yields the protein CASMTTGDTGELFF.

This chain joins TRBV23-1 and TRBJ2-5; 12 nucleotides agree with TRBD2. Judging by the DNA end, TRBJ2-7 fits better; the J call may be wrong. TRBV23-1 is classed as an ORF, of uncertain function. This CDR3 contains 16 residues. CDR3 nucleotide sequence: TGCGCCAGCAGTCAATCGATGACTAGCGGGAGTTACGAGCAGTACTTC. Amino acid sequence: CASSQSMTSGSYEQYF.

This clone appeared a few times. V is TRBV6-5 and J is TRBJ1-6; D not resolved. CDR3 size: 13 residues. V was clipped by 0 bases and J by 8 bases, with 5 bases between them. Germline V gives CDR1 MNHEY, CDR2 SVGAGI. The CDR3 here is CASSYSWDSPLHF. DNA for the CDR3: TGTGCCAGCAGTTACTCTTGGGATTCACCCCTCCACTTT.

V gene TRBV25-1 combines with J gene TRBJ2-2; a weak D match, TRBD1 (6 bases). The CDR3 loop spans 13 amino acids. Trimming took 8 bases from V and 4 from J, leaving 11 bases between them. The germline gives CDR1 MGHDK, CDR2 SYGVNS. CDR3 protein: CASAGQPTGELFF. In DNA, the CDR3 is TGTGCCAGCGCCGGACAGCCCACCGGGGAGCTGTTTTTT.

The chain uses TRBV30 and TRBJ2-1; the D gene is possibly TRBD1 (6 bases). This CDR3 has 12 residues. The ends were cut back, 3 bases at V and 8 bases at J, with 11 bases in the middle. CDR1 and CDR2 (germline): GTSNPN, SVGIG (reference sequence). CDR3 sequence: CAWRPDSDEQFF. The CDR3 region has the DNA TGTGCCTGGAGACCGGACAGCGATGAGCAGTTCTTC.

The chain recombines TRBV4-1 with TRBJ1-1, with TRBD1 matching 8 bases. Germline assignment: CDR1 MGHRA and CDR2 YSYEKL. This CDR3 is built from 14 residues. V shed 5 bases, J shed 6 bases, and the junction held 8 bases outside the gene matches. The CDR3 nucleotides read TGCGCCAGCAGCTTGTCGACAGGGGCGGCTGAAGCTTTCTTT. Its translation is CASSLSTGAAEAFF.

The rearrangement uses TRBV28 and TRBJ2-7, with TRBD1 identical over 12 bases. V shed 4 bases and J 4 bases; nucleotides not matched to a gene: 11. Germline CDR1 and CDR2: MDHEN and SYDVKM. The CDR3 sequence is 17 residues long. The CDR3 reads CASSWAESGQGAYEQYF. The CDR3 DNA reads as TGTGCCAGCAGTTGGGCCGAATCGGGACAGGGGGCTTACGAGCAGTACTTC.

CDR3 amino acids: CASSSAGSSYNEQFF. The CDR3 bases are TGTGCCAGCAGCTCCGCAGGGAGCTCCTACAATGAGCAGTTCTTC. The chain combines TRBV7-9 with TRBJ2-1; the D call may be TRBD1 or TRBD2 (5 bases each). The CDR3 spans 15 residues. CDR1 is SEHNR, CDR2 FQNEAQ, per germline (reference sequence). Deletions cut 4 bases from V and 0 bases from J, with 10 bases between.

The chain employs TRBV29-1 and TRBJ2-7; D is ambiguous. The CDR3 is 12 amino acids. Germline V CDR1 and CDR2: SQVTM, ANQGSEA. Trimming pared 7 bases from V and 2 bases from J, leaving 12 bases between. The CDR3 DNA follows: TGCAGCGCACGGACCGAAACCTACGAGCAGTACTTC. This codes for CSARTETYEQYF.

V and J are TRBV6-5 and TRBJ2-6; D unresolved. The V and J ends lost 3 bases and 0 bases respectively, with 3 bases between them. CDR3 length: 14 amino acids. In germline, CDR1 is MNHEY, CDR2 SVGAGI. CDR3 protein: CASSYSSGANVLTF. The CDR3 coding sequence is TGTGCCAGCAGTTATTCCTCTGGGGCCAACGTCCTGACTTTC.

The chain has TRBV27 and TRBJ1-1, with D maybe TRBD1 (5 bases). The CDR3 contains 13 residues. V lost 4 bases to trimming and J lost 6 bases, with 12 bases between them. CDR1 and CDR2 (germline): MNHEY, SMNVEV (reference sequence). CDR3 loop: CASSWGVGAEAFF. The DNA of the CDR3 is TGTGCCAGCAGTTGGGGGGTTGGGGCTGAAGCTTTCTTT.

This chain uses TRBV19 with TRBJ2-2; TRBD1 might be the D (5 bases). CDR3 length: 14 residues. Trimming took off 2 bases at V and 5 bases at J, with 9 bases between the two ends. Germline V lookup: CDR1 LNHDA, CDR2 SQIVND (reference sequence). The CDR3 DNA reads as TGTGCCAGTAGTATAATCCCAGGGACCGGGGAGCTGTTTTTT. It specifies CASSIIPGTGELFF.

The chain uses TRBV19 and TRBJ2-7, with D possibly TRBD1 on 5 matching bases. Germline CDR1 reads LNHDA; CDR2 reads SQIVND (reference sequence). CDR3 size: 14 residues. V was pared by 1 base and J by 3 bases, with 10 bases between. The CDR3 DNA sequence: TGTGCCAGTAGTATAGCGGCAGGGCTCTACGAGCAGTACTTC. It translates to CASSIAAGLYEQYF.

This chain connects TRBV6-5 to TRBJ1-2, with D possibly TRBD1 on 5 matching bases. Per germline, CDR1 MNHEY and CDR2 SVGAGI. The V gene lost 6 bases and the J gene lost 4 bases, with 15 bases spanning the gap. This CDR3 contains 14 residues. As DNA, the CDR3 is TGTGCCAGCAGAAGTTCCGGCAGGGTCTATGGCTACACCTTC. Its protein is CASRSSGRVYGYTF.

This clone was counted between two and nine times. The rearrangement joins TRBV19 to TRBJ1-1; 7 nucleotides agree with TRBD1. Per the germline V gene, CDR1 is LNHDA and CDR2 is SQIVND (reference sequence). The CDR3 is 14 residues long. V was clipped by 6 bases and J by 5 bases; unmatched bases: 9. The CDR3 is CASSYQGGATEAFF. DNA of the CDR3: TGTGCCAGTAGCTACCAGGGGGGAGCAACTGAAGCTTTCTTT. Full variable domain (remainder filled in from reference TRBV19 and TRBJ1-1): DGGITQSPKYLFRKEGQNVTLSCEQNLNHDAMYWYRQDPGQGLRLIYYSQIVNDFQKGDIAEGYSVSREKKESFPLTVTSAQKNPTAFYLCASSYQGGATEAFFGQGTRLTVV.

CDR3: CASSVGSWAGNTGELFF. The CDR3 DNA follows: TGTGCCAGCAGCGTAGGCTCATGGGCGGGGAACACCGGGGAGCTGTTTTTT. The chain couples TRBV9 to TRBJ2-2, with D maybe TRBD2 (5 bases). V was pared by 0 bases and J by 1 base, with 13 bases between. The germline V gene has CDR1 SGDLS and CDR2 YYNGEE. This CDR3 is built from 17 residues.